Reported below is one T cell receptor (beta chain). Antigen: not known. This sample also contains other DNA sequences that code for the same CDR3. The germline gives CDR1 SGHTA, CDR2 FQGNSA. V lost 3 bases, J lost 2 bases, and 9 bases lay in between. The length of the CDR3 is 14 residues. This entry is derived from a study of cytomegalovirus exposure and HLA in healthy donors. Study summary: For the approximately 360 genotyped donors, roughly 80% fell within the Caucasian-associated ancestry cluster. Overall study findings and caveats: The study labeled 170 or so TCR beta chains cytomegalovirus-associated. An analysis done earlier found most TCR beta V segments productive about 87% or about 30% of the time.

In the PCR, 60 Vbeta and 13 Jbeta primers were used. Here immunoSEQ multiplex PCR was the method, and the copy in TCRdb shows in-frame clones only, minus some. Among some 170,000 clones, about 69% were seen once, and the ten largest hold over 2%. The receptor's source is a human donor in good health. The V gene is TRBV7-2, the J gene TRBJ2-3, with D possibly matching TRBD1 (6 bases). Sample: PBMCs. CDR3 sequence (DNA): TGTGCCAGCAGCTTGGCAGGGGTCACAGATACGCAGTATTTT. Residues: CASSLAGVTDTQYF.